The 24 T cell receptor beta chains reported below all come from one sample, sequenced in a study of molecular identifiers for immune sequencing clone quantification. TCRdb called the PCR reads again in MiXCR, with one record for every CDR3 protein. The data hold about 640,000 distinct CDR3 sequences, with less than 20% observed a single time. The sample consisted of naive CD8+ T cells from blood, with Jurkat cell RNA spiked in. Stated subset: FACS-sorted CD8+CD4-CCR7+CD45RA+ naive T cells. These receptors all stem from a human donor in good health. Some libraries in this study had Jurkat cell RNA spiked in.

Turning to this clonotype: This could be a read error, since a much larger clone is one nucleotide away. The V and J genes are TRBV9 and TRBJ2-5; D is undetermined. The CDR3 is 14 residues long. CDR1 SGDLS and CDR2 YYNGEE come from the germline V gene. V lost 0 bases, J lost 7 bases, and 13 bases lay in between. CDR3 residues: CASSVVGSSGTQYF. CDR3 bases: TGTGCCAGCAGCGTAGTAGGTAGTTCCGGGACCCAGTACTTC.

Only a few counts were recorded for this clonotype. The chain uses TRBV7-6 and TRBJ2-7; D is possibly TRBD2 (5 bases). Germline loops: CDR1 SGHVS, CDR2 FNYEAQ. V lost 2 bases and J lost 7, with 9 bases in between. This CDR3 is 12 amino acids long. The CDR3 is CASSLKTGEQYF. The CDR3 bases are TGTGCCAGCAGCTTAAAGACGGGGGAGCAGTACTTC.

J is TRBJ2-1 and V is TRBV7-4, with 7 bases matching TRBD2. The CDR3 is made up of 16 amino acids. V was pared by 5 bases and J by 5 bases, with 12 bases of the junction left unmatched. In germline, CDR1 is SGHVT, CDR2 SQSDAQ. As DNA, the CDR3 is TGTGCCAGCAGCCCCACTCCTAGCGGTATCCACAATGAGCAGTTCTTC. Amino acid sequence: CASSPTPSGIHNEQFF. Supplemented by reference TRBV7-4 and TRBJ2-1, the full variable domain reads GAGVSQSPRYKVAKRGRDVALRCDSISGHVTLYWYRQTLGQGSEVLTYSQSDAQRDKSGRPSGRFSAERPERSVSTLKIQRTEQGDSAVYLCASSPTPSGIHNEQFFGPGTRLTVL.

This clonotype was recorded at least ten times. V is TRBV10-3 and J is TRBJ1-4; D is unclear. V was shortened by 3 bases and J by 6 bases, with 11 bases between the two germline ends. The CDR3 sequence is 14 residues long. The germline V gene encodes CDR1 ENHRY and CDR2 SYGVKD. The CDR3 protein is CAISDPGNYEKLFF. For the CDR3, the DNA is TGTGCCATCAGTGATCCCGGAAATTATGAAAAACTGTTTTTT.

This clonotype was recorded many times. The CDR3 DNA is TGTGCCAGCAGCTTAGTCTCCAAGGTTAACAGGGGGCAAGAGACCCAGTACTTC. Its translation: CASSLVSKVNRGQETQYF. The chain has TRBV7-6 and TRBJ2-5, with 8 nucleotides matching TRBD1. The germline V gene encodes CDR1 SGHVS and CDR2 FNYEAQ. V lost 1 base and J lost 2; bases outside the gene matches: 12. This CDR3 has 18 amino acids.

The CDR3 DNA is TGTGCCAGCAGCGCGGGGACAGATGGAAACACCATATATTTT. This encodes CASSAGTDGNTIYF. This chain uses TRBV9 with TRBJ1-3, with TRBD1 matching 7 bases. CDR1 is SGDLS, CDR2 YYNGEE, per germline. This CDR3 has 14 amino acids. V gave up 3 bases and J gave up 3 bases; unmatched junction bases: 3.

This clonotype appeared many times. For the CDR3, the DNA is TGTGCCAGCGCAAGACAGGGGGTAGGTGAAGCTTTCTTT. Residues: CASARQGVGEAFF. This sequence joins TRBV5-8 and TRBJ1-1; TRBD1 matches at 9 bases. The CDR3 loop spans 13 amino acids. V dropped 7 bases and J dropped 7; count of bases not matched to a gene: 8. The germline V gene encodes CDR1 SGHTS and CDR2 YDEGEE. Based on the CDR3 plus reference TRBV5-8 and TRBJ1-1, the full variable domain is EAGVTQSPTHLIKTRGQQATLRCSPISGHTSVYWYQQALGLGLQFLLWYDEGEERNRGNFPPRFSGRQFPNYSSELNVNALELEDSALYLCASARQGVGEAFFGQGTRLTVV.

The chain combines TRBV6-5 with TRBJ1-5, with D unclear. The V end was cut by 2 bases, the J end by 3 bases, with 11 bases between. The germline V gene has CDR1 MNHEY and CDR2 SVGAGI. The length of the CDR3 is 15 residues. Here the CDR3 DNA reads TGTGCCAGCAGTTACGGGTCGGGTCCCAATCAGCCCCAGCATTTT. This codes for CASSYGSGPNQPQHF.

Points on this clonotype: Since a much larger clone is just one base distant, this may be a read error. The chain is built from TRBV7-6 and TRBJ2-7; TRBD1 agrees at 10 bases. This CDR3 has 17 amino acids. Losses at the gene ends were 0 bases for V and 5 bases for J; bases not matched to a gene: 10. CDR1 and CDR2 (germline): SGHVS, FNYEAQ. The CDR3 sequence is CASSLAPMTGGTDEQYF. CDR3 bases: TGTGCCAGCAGCTTAGCGCCAATGACAGGGGGCACGGACGAGCAGTACTTC.

This clonotype was detected a few times. The chain combines TRBV5-6 with TRBJ1-2; the D gene is possibly TRBD1 (5 bases). Trimming shortened V by 4 bases and J by 4 bases, and 11 bases separated the two germline ends. The CDR3 contains 13 residues. CDR1 and CDR2 from the germline V gene are SGHDT and YYEEEE. CDR3: CASSGDRIYGYTF. DNA of the CDR3: TGTGCCAGCAGCGGAGACAGAATCTATGGCTACACCTTC.

This clonotype was found many times. The gene calls are TRBV9 and TRBJ1-1; possible D gene TRBD1, 5 bases. This CDR3 spans 14 amino acids. Germline CDR1 reads SGDLS; CDR2 reads YYNGEE. The germline V and J ends were trimmed by 4 bases and 3 bases, with 13 bases remaining between them. The CDR3, as DNA: TGTGCCAGCAGCCCATGGGGGTCTGACACTGAAGCTTTCTTT. Translated: CASSPWGSDTEAFF. Full variable domain (remainder filled in from reference TRBV9 and TRBJ1-1): DSGVTQTPKHLITATGQRVTLRCSPRSGDLSVYWYQQSLDQGLQFLIQYYNGEERAKGNILERFSAQQFPDLHSELNLSSLELGDSALYFCASSPWGSDTEAFFGQGTRLTVV.

The V call is TRBV5-4, the J call TRBJ2-5; TRBD2 aligns across 9 bases. This CDR3 region has 17 residues. CDR1 SGHNT and CDR2 YYREEE come from the germline V gene (reference sequence). Trimming removed 3 bases from V and 3 bases from J; junction bases left unmatched: 12. CDR3 in amino acids: CASSSGWGLAGKETQYF. The DNA of the CDR3 is TGTGCCAGCAGCTCGGGGTGGGGGCTAGCGGGAAAAGAGACCCAGTACTTC.

The CDR3 DNA sequence: TGTGCCAGCAGCTTAGTTGACAACCAAGAGACCCAGTACTTC. This codes for CASSLVDNQETQYF. The chain recombines TRBV7-2 with TRBJ2-5; the D is unclear. V was pared by 1 base and J by 0 bases, with 6 bases between. The CDR3 spans 14 residues. Germline loops: CDR1 SGHTA, CDR2 FQGNSA.

The gene calls are TRBV19 and TRBJ2-1, with 8 positions matching TRBD1. Germline CDR1 is LNHDA and CDR2 is SQIVND (reference sequence). V lost 1 base to trimming and J lost 4 bases; unmatched junction nucleotides: 3. This CDR3 has 15 residues. CDR3 amino acids: CASSIGTGWYNEQFF. The CDR3 nucleotides are TGTGCCAGTAGTATAGGGACAGGGTGGTACAATGAGCAGTTCTTC.

About this clonotype itself: A much larger clone differs by one base, so this may be a read error. J is TRBJ1-1 and V is TRBV4-3; the D gene is possibly TRBD1 (5 bases). V lost 1 base and J 0 bases, leaving 15 bases between the germline ends. CDR1 LGHNA and CDR2 YSLEER come from the germline V gene. The CDR3 has 17 amino acids. CDR3 sequence: CASSQGLMAGLNTEAFF. CDR3 nucleotide sequence: TGCGCCAGCAGCCAAGGTCTTATGGCAGGGCTGAACACTGAAGCTTTCTTT.

Many counts were recorded for this clonotype. This sequence joins TRBV19 and TRBJ2-5; 9 bases are a match to TRBD1. Trimming removed 5 bases from V and 5 bases from J; junction bases left unmatched: 9. The CDR3 totals 15 residues. In germline, CDR1 is LNHDA, CDR2 SQIVND (reference sequence). CDR3 sequence (DNA): TGTGCCAGTAGTGCCACAGGGGGCGCTTTGGAGACCCAGTACTTC. Its protein product is CASSATGGALETQYF.

A note on this clonotype: A clone one base away is much larger, so this may be a read error. The chain has TRBV6-5 and TRBJ2-5, with TRBD2 matching 8 bases. This CDR3 contains 16 residues. The germline V gene encodes CDR1 MNHEY and CDR2 SVGAGI. CDR3 residues: CATRVAWRGEGETPYF. The CDR3 DNA sequence: TGTGCCACCAGAGTCGCTTGGCGGGGGGAAGGTGAGACCCCGTACTTC.

As for this clonotype: This may be a read error, as it is one base from a much larger clone. The chain joins TRBV4-1 to TRBJ1-5; D is unclear. From germline, CDR1 is MGHRA and CDR2 YSYEKL. This CDR3 comprises 18 residues. CDR3 amino acids: CASSQSLGRTLFNQPQRF. The CDR3 DNA reads as TGCGCCAGCAGCCAATCGCTGGGTCGGACGCTATTCAATCAGCCCCAGCGTTTT.

In this sample, this clonotype turned up many times. The rearrangement uses TRBV14 and TRBJ2-3; D might be TRBD2 (5 bases). With 0 bases removed from V and 4 bases from J, the gap between germline ends came to 8 bases. CDR3 length: 14 residues. Germline V gives CDR1 SGHDN, CDR2 FVKESK. The CDR3 region is CASSQDSRADTQYF. The CDR3 DNA follows: TGTGCCAGCAGCCAAGATTCGCGGGCAGATACGCAGTATTTT.

This clonotype was seen at least ten times. J is TRBJ2-3 and V is TRBV7-6, with 12 bases aligning to TRBD2. The CDR3 has 18 amino acids. V gave up 1 base and J gave up 1 base; unmatched junction bases: 6. Germline CDR1 and CDR2: SGHVS and FNYEAQ. The chain's CDR3 is CASSLVGLAGLGTDTQYF. The CDR3 bases are TGTGCCAGCAGCTTAGTCGGACTAGCGGGGCTGGGCACAGATACGCAGTATTTT.

Remarks on this clonotype: Possible read error: a much larger clone is one base away. This sequence joins TRBV19 and TRBJ1-5; maybe TRBD1 (5 bases). The CDR3 sequence is 16 residues long. CDR1 and CDR2 (germline): LNHDA, SQIVND (reference sequence). This CDR3 reads CASSILGRDGNQPQRF. CDR3 sequence (DNA): TGTGCCAGTAGTATATTGGGCAGGGACGGCAATCAGCCCCAGCGTTTT.

This clonotype was counted a few times. This rearrangement joins TRBV27 to TRBJ1-4; D may be TRBD1 (6 bases). From germline, CDR1 is MNHEY and CDR2 SMNVEV (reference sequence). The CDR3 loop spans 15 amino acids. The V end was cut by 3 bases, the J end by 8 bases, with 16 bases between. CDR3 DNA: TGTGCCAGCAGTTTCTCAGGGGTTACTGGGGAAAAACTGTTTTTT. Its translation is CASSFSGVTGEKLFF. Looking up the rest from reference TRBV27 and TRBJ1-4 gives the full variable domain: EAQVTQNPRYLITVTGKKLTVTCSQNMNHEYMSWYRQDPGLGLRQIYYSMNVEVTDKGDVPEGYKVSRKEKRNFPLILESPSPNQTSLYFCASSFSGVTGEKLFFGSGTQLSVL.

Many counts were recorded for this clonotype. The chain employs TRBV11-2 and TRBJ1-1; TRBD1 matches 8 bases. Germline CDR1 is SGHAT and CDR2 is FQNNGV. J lost 3 bases, V lost 3 bases, and 9 bases had no gene match. The CDR3 contains 16 residues. The CDR3 DNA reads as TGTGCCAGCAGCTTCTACGGACAGGGAAGGCACACTGAAGCTTTCTTT. Its translation is CASSFYGQGRHTEAFF.

This clonotype was found a few times. V usage is TRBV28 and J usage is TRBJ2-1, with 7 bases aligning to TRBD1. Looked up from germline, CDR1 is MDHEN and CDR2 is SYDVKM. The CDR3 contains 16 residues. Unmatched junction bases numbered 5, after V lost 3 bases and J lost 0 bases. The CDR3 DNA sequence: TGTGCCAGCAGTTTCCGGGACAGAAGCTCCTACAATGAGCAGTTCTTC. This sequence encodes CASSFRDRSSYNEQFF.